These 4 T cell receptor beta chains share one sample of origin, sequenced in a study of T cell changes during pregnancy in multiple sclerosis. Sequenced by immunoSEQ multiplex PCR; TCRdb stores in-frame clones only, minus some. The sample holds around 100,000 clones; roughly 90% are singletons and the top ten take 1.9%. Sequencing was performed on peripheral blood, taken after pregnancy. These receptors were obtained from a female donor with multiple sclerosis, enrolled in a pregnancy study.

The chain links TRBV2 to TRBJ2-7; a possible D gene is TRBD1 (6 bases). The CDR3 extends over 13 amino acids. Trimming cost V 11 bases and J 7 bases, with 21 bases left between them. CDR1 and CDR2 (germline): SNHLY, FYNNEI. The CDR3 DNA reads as TGTGCCTCCTCAGGACAGCCCGAGGGTGAGCAGTACTTC. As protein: CASSGQPEGEQYF.

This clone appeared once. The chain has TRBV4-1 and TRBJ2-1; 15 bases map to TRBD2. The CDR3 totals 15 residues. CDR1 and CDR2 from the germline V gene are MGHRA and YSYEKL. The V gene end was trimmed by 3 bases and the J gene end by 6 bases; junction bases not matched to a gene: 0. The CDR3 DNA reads TGCGCCAGCAGCCAGGGACTAGCGGGGGGCAATGAGCAGTTCTTC. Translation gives CASSQGLAGGNEQFF.

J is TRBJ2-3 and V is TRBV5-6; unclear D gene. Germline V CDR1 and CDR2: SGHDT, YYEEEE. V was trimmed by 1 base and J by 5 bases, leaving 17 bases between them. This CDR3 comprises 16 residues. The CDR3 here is CASSLIGRGSGDTQYF. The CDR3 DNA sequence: TGTGCCAGCAGCTTGATCGGCAGAGGATCCGGAGATACGCAGTATTTT. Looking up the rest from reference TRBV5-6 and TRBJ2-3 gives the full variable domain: DAGVTQSPTHLIKTRGQQVTLRCSPKSGHDTVSWYQQALGQGPQFIFQYYEEEERQRGNFPDRFSGHQFPNYSSELNVNALLLGDSALYLCASSLIGRGSGDTQYFGPGTRLTVL.

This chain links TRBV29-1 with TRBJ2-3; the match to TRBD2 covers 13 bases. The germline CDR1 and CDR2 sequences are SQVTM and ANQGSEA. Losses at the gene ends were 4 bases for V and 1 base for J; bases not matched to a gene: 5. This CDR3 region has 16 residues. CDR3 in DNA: TGCAGCGTTGGATACGGACTAGCGGGGGGCACAGATACGCAGTATTTT. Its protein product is CSVGYGLAGGTDTQYF.